This is a list of T cell receptor beta chains from one sample in a study of blood T cells in healthy people across ages. TCRdb called the 5' RACE reads again in MiXCR, with one record for every CDR3 protein. The repertoire holds some 1.5 million distinct CDR3 sequences, with approximately 30% as singletons. The sequenced sample was blood. The receptor set was obtained from a woman aged 25-40 years in good health. Both conserved end residues are part of each CDR3. The D gene is left open where the match is weak. Clone size appears in some rows only: once, few, many, or a class for an expanded clone.

j_call v_call cdr3_length d_call clone_size cdr3_aa cdr3_nt
TRBJ2-7 TRBV6-5 15 - few CASSYSDGEDYEQYF TGTGCCAGCAGTTACTCGGACGGGGAGGATTACGAGCAGTACTTC
TRBJ2-1 TRBV6-5 11 - many CASSYVGVQFF TGTGCCAGCAGTTACGTCGGTGTTCAGTTCTTC
TRBJ1-5 TRBV20-1 12 - - CSDHPANQPQHF TGCAGTGACCACCCTGCCAATCAGCCCCAGCATTTT
TRBJ2-7 TRBV7-2 15 TRBD1 - CASSEERDRVYEQYF TGTGCCAGCAGTGAAGAGAGGGACAGGGTCTACGAGCAGTACTTC
TRBJ1-5 TRBV2 14 - few CASSAQGAAGSEHF TGTGCCAGCAGTGCTCAAGGGGCAGCGGGCTCCGAGCATTTT
TRBJ2-5 TRBV3-1 17 TRBD2 - CASSQVGAGGPRETQYF TGTGCCAGCAGCCAAGTCGGAGCGGGGGGGCCTCGAGAGACCCAGTACTTC
TRBJ2-3 TRBV5-1 16 TRBD2 - CASSLDLAGAPDTQYF TGCGCCAGCAGCTTGGATCTAGCGGGGGCTCCAGATACGCAGTATTTT
TRBJ2-1 TRBV18 14 TRBD2 - CASLSGLAANEQFF TGTGCCAGCCTTTCTGGACTAGCGGCCAATGAGCAGTTCTTC
TRBJ2-7 TRBV12-3/TRBV12-4 15 - - CASKPSSTGDDEQYF TGTGCCAGCAAGCCGTCCTCGACGGGAGACGACGAGCAGTACTTC
TRBJ2-7 TRBV29-1 13 - many CSVESGTPYEQYF TGCAGCGTTGAATCAGGGACCCCCTACGAGCAGTACTTC
TRBJ1-2 TRBV24-1 14 TRBD1 many CATSDPQGNYGYTF TGTGCCACCAGTGATCCACAGGGGAACTATGGCTACACCTTC
TRBJ2-1 TRBV24-1 14 - - CATSAGRPYDEQFF TGTGCCACCAGTGCGGGTCGGCCTTACGATGAGCAGTTCTTC
TRBJ2-3 TRBV5-1 18 TRBD2 - CASSVPPPQRGVTDTQYF TGCGCCAGCAGCGTGCCCCCCCCTCAGCGGGGGGTTACAGATACGCAGTATTTT
TRBJ2-1 TRBV12-5 20 TRBD2 few CASGLGSGTLLAGELNEQFF TGTGCTAGTGGTTTGGGCTCCGGGACCCTCCTGGCGGGAGAGTTGAATGAGCAGTTCTTC
TRBJ1-2 TRBV5-1 14 - few CASSRSGESYGYTF TGCGCCAGCAGCCGATCGGGGGAGAGCTATGGCTACACCTTC
TRBJ1-1 TRBV6-6 13 TRBD1 many CASTGGGNTEAFF TGTGCCAGCACAGGGGGCGGTAACACTGAAGCTTTCTTT
TRBJ2-5 TRBV6-1 18 TRBD2 few CASSKGLARGFSQETQYF TGTGCCAGCAGTAAGGGACTAGCGAGGGGGTTCTCTCAAGAGACCCAGTACTTC
TRBJ2-5 TRBV20-1 11 - few CSPRGEETQYF TGCAGTCCGAGGGGGGAAGAGACCCAGTACTTC
TRBJ2-7 TRBV5-1 14 - few CASSPGDGVREQYF TGCGCCAGCAGCCCGGGGGACGGTGTTAGAGAGCAGTACTTC
TRBJ1-2 TRBV5-1 14 TRBD1 - CASSGGQGLCGYTF TGCGCCAGCAGCGGGGGACAGGGGCTATGTGGCTACACCTTC
TRBJ2-7 TRBV7-9 14 TRBD1 - CASSFRGQGYEQYF TGTGCCAGCAGCTTCCGGGGACAGGGCTACGAGCAGTACTTC
TRBJ1-1 TRBV5-5 12 - few CASSFGADEAFF TGTGCCAGCAGCTTTGGGGCTGATGAAGCTTTCTTT
TRBJ2-7 TRBV7-9 16 - few CASSSTTTVNFYEQYF TGTGCCAGCAGCTCGACGACAACCGTAAATTTCTACGAGCAGTACTTC
TRBJ1-5 TRBV30 14 - - CAWSVRSGNQPQHF TGTGCCTGGAGTGTACGATCGGGCAATCAGCCCCAGCATTTT
TRBJ2-7 TRBV28 13 - - CASSFRVGDEQYF TGTGCCAGCAGTTTTAGGGTAGGCGACGAGCAGTACTTC
TRBJ2-1 TRBV11-2 14 - - CASSSPRTDNEQFF TGTGCCAGCAGCTCTCCCCGGACAGACAATGAGCAGTTCTTC
TRBJ1-2 TRBV27 14 - few CASSTRGGGYGYTF TGTGCCAGCAGCACCCGGGGAGGGGGTTATGGCTACACCTTC
TRBJ2-1 TRBV7-9 16 TRBD2 many CASSLGASGAYNEQFF TGTGCCAGCAGCTTGGGGGCTAGCGGGGCCTACAATGAGCAGTTCTTC
TRBJ1-3 TRBV11-2 16 - - CASRRGGSSSGNTIYF TGTGCCAGCAGGAGGGGGGGGTCGAGCTCTGGAAACACCATATATTTT
TRBJ2-3 TRBV12-3/TRBV12-4 17 TRBD2 - CASSLTSGGADRDTQYF TGTGCCAGCAGTCTGACTAGCGGGGGGGCCGATCGAGATACGCAGTATTTT
TRBJ2-2 TRBV4-1 13 - - CASSRQGSGELFF TGCGCCAGCAGCCGGCAGGGGAGCGGGGAGCTGTTTTTT
TRBJ2-1 TRBV9 14 - few CASSVEGGRNEQFF TGTGCCAGCAGCGTAGAGGGGGGGAGGAATGAGCAGTTCTTC
TRBJ2-7 TRBV5-1 14 - - CASSIQGESYEQYF TGCGCCAGCAGCATACAGGGAGAGTCCTACGAGCAGTACTTC
TRBJ2-6 TRBV10-1 17 TRBD1 few CASSDFGQEAGANVLTF TGCGCCAGCAGTGACTTCGGACAGGAGGCGGGGGCCAACGTCCTGACTTTC
TRBJ2-5 TRBV6-6 17 - - CASSYSRSGEGSETQYF TGTGCCAGCAGTTACTCGAGGTCAGGGGAGGGATCAGAGACCCAGTACTTC
TRBJ2-7 TRBV20-1 15 TRBD1 many CSARGRDRVSYEQYF TGCAGTGCTAGAGGCCGGGACAGGGTATCCTACGAGCAGTACTTC
TRBJ1-4 TRBV28 16 - - CASSQEGGGTNEKLFF TGTGCCAGCAGTCAAGAGGGGGGAGGAACTAATGAAAAACTGTTTTTT
TRBJ1-2 TRBV29-1 11 - few CSVEFQYGYTF TGCAGCGTTGAGTTCCAGTATGGCTACACCTTC
TRBJ1-1 TRBV10-3 9 - few CAPRNEAFF TGTGCCCCCAGAAATGAAGCTTTCTTT
TRBJ2-5 TRBV12-3/TRBV12-4 15 - few CASSLAGDLQETQYF TGTGCCAGCAGTTTAGCTGGGGACCTCCAAGAGACCCAGTACTTC
TRBJ2-1 TRBV6-5 14 TRBD2 - CASMASGDYNEQFF TGTGCCAGCATGGCTAGCGGGGATTACAATGAGCAGTTCTTC
TRBJ2-1 TRBV2 15 - many CASSNRREHYNEQFF TGTGCCAGCAGTAACCGACGGGAGCACTACAATGAGCAGTTCTTC
TRBJ2-7 TRBV11-2 21 TRBD1 many CASSLGHLDWTGGSQSDEQYF TGTGCCAGCAGCTTAGGCCATCTGGATTGGACAGGGGGGTCTCAAAGCGACGAGCAGTACTTC
TRBJ2-7 TRBV30 14 TRBD1 - CAWSVMTGIDEQYF TGTGCCTGGAGTGTTATGACAGGGATCGACGAGCAGTACTTC
TRBJ2-7 TRBV7-6 18 - - CASSLGGGNRPFSYEQYF TGTGCCAGCAGCTTAGGGGGTGGGAACAGGCCCTTCTCCTACGAGCAGTACTTC
TRBJ1-5 TRBV4-1 16 - few CASSQSPQVSNQPQHF TGCGCCAGCAGCCAATCTCCCCAGGTTAGCAATCAGCCCCAGCATTTT
TRBJ2-7 TRBV5-5 17 TRBD2 few CASSATTSGQRSYEQYF TGTGCCAGCAGCGCCACGACTAGCGGCCAAAGGTCCTACGAGCAGTACTTC
TRBJ2-1 TRBV10-2 16 TRBD1 - CASSGSGTGVRSEQFF TGCGCCAGCAGTGGATCGGGGACAGGAGTGCGGAGTGAGCAGTTCTTC
TRBJ2-6 TRBV7-2 15 TRBD1 - CASSSDREGANVLTF TGTGCCAGCAGCTCCGACAGGGAAGGGGCCAACGTCCTGACTTTC
TRBJ2-7 TRBV12-3/TRBV12-4 14 - many CASSLNQVLYEQYF TGTGCCAGCAGTTTAAATCAGGTCCTCTACGAGCAGTACTTC
TRBJ1-2 TRBV20-1 13 - - CSASPAGNYGYTF TGCAGTGCTAGCCCTGCTGGGAACTATGGCTACACCTTC
TRBJ2-2 TRBV27 13 - - CASSGSNTGELFF TGTGCCAGCAGTGGCTCGAACACCGGGGAGCTGTTTTTT
TRBJ2-1 TRBV20-1 14 TRBD1 few CSAPGQAEYNEQFF TGCAGTGCCCCAGGACAGGCCGAATACAATGAGCAGTTCTTC
TRBJ1-2 TRBV6-1 13 - - CASSEFRADGCTF TGTGCCAGCAGTGAGTTCAGAGCCGATGGCTGCACCTTC
TRBJ1-1 TRBV20-1 12 - - CSARAAGGSTFF TGCAGTGCTAGGGCGGCCGGGGGCTCGACTTTCTTT
TRBJ1-5 TRBV20-1 15 - few CSASPFPPRNQPQHF TGCAGTGCTTCTCCCTTCCCGCCCCGTAATCAGCCCCAGCATTTT
TRBJ2-5 TRBV20-1 12 TRBD2 - CSAKTSGETQYF TGCAGTGCGAAGACTAGCGGGGAGACCCAGTACTTC
TRBJ2-7 TRBV12-3/TRBV12-4 12 - - CASSERSDEQYF TGTGCCAGCAGCGAACGAAGCGACGAGCAGTACTTC